The 17 T cell receptor beta chains reported below all come from one sample, sequenced in a study of T cell responses to AZD1222 COVID-19 vaccine. Sequencing was performed with immunoSEQ multiplex PCR; in TCRdb, only in-frame clones are kept and a portion is missing. The sample yields about 150,000 clones, about nine tenths seen once. This sample comprised peripheral blood, obtained 28 days after the second AZD1222 dose. These receptors were collected from an adult who received the AZD1222 COVID-19 vaccine.

This clone occurred once. The chain carries TRBV24-1 and TRBJ1-2; the match to TRBD1 covers 9 bases. This CDR3 comprises 16 residues. The germline CDR1 and CDR2 sequences are KGHDR and SFDVKD. The ends lost 9 bases at V and 2 bases at J; junction bases unmatched: 12. This CDR3 is CATDRDDRGRNYGYTF. The CDR3 bases are TGTGCCACCGACAGAGACGACAGGGGGAGAAACTATGGCTACACCTTC.

This chain uses TRBV28 with TRBJ1-1, with 8 nucleotides matching TRBD1. V lost 2 bases and J lost 5; bases outside the gene matches: 4. There are 14 residues in the CDR3. Germline values: CDR1 MDHEN, CDR2 SYDVKM. CDR3 amino acids: CASSLQGAFTEAFF. The CDR3 DNA follows: TGTGCCAGCAGTTTACAGGGGGCATTTACTGAAGCTTTCTTT.

The chain has TRBV27 and TRBJ1-5; D might be TRBD1 (5 bases). This CDR3 region has 14 residues. V was shortened by 3 bases and J by 6 bases, with 12 bases between the two germline ends. Germline values: CDR1 MNHEY, CDR2 SMNVEV (reference sequence). The DNA for the CDR3 is TGTGCCAGCAGTTTCCAACTCGGGGGTCAGCCCCAGCATTTT. Translation: CASSFQLGGQPQHF.

The chain has TRBV10-3 and TRBJ1-1; 7 bases align to TRBD1. CDR1 ENHRY and CDR2 SYGVKD come from the germline V gene. J gave up 8 bases and V 5 bases, and 8 bases lay outside the gene matches. CDR3 length: 13 residues. For the CDR3, the DNA is TGTGCCATCAGTCCCCGGACAGGCGACGAAGCTTTCTTT. The encoded protein is CAISPRTGDEAFF.

The chain recombines TRBV5-4 with TRBJ1-4, with no clear D. With 1 base removed from V and 6 bases from J, the gap between germline ends came to 10 bases. The CDR3 runs to 14 residues. The germline V gene encodes CDR1 SGHNT and CDR2 YYREEE (reference sequence). Here the CDR3 reads CASSLSLTDEKLFF. The CDR3 nucleotides read TGTGCCAGCAGCTTGAGTTTAACAGATGAAAAACTGTTTTTT.

The chain recombines TRBV11-2 with TRBJ1-4, with D tentatively TRBD1 (5 bases). CDR3 size: 15 residues. CDR1 is SGHAT and CDR2 is FQNNGV in the germline V gene. Trimming stripped 1 base from V and 0 bases from J, with 6 bases between. CDR3: CASSLGGATNEKLFF. The CDR3 nucleotides are TGTGCCAGCAGCTTAGGAGGGGCAACTAATGAAAAACTGTTTTTT.

This clone was recorded once. This chain links TRBV19 with TRBJ2-3, with D perhaps assigned TRBD1 or TRBD2 (5 bases each). CDR1 is LNHDA, CDR2 SQIVND, per germline (reference sequence). This CDR3 has 16 residues. With 6 bases removed from V and 1 base from J, the gap between germline ends came to 17 bases. The DNA of the CDR3 is TGTGCCAGTAGCATTAGGGTGGGGACGGGCACAGATACGCAGTATTTT. This encodes CASSIRVGTGTDTQYF.

This sequence joins TRBV18 and TRBJ2-7; D ambiguous. Germline CDR1 is KGHSH and CDR2 is LQKENI. Deletions cut 3 bases from V and 7 bases from J, with 16 bases between. There are 14 residues in the CDR3. CDR3 residues: CASSPPHSSEEQYF. The CDR3 DNA reads TGTGCCAGCTCACCTCCTCACTCGTCGGAGGAGCAGTACTTC.

The CDR3 reads CASSRWTSGSYEQYF. CDR3 DNA: TGTGCCAGCTCGAGATGGACTAGCGGGAGTTACGAGCAGTACTTC. The chain combines TRBV13 with TRBJ2-7; 13 bases are a match to TRBD2. From germline, CDR1 is PRHDT and CDR2 FYEKMQ (reference sequence). After removal of 8 bases from V and 4 bases from J, the junction contained 8 bases not matched to a gene. The length of the CDR3 is 15 residues. Full variable domain (missing parts from reference TRBV13 and TRBJ2-7): AAGVIQSPRHLIKEKRETATLKCYPIPRHDTVYWYQQGPGQDPQFLISFYEKMQSDKGSIPDRFSAQQFSDYHSELNMSSLELGDSALYFCASSRWTSGSYEQYFGPGTRLTVT.

This chain joins TRBV5-4 and TRBJ2-2; D is perhaps TRBD1 (5 bases). Trimming cost V 2 bases and J 2 bases, with 10 bases left between them. Germline CDR1 reads SGHNT; CDR2 reads YYREEE (reference sequence). The length of the CDR3 is 15 residues. CDR3 bases: TGTGCCAGCAGCTTTGGGGCGGCAAACACCGGGGAGCTGTTTTTT. The encoded protein is CASSFGAANTGELFF.

The chain uses TRBV5-8 and TRBJ2-7; D is ambiguous. Germline CDR1 is SGHTS and CDR2 is YDEGEE. CDR3 length equals 18 residues. V was clipped by 4 bases and J by 2 bases, with 25 bases between them. CDR3 sequence reads: CASSKIEAPGTIAYEQYF. DNA of the CDR3: TGTGCCAGCAGCAAAATCGAGGCCCCCGGAACTATCGCCTACGAGCAGTACTTC. The full variable domain, rest sourced from reference TRBV5-8 and TRBJ2-7, is EAGVTQSPTHLIKTRGQQATLRCSPISGHTSVYWYQQALGLGLQFLLWYDEGEERNRGNFPPRFSGRQFPNYSSELNVNALELEDSALYLCASSKIEAPGTIAYEQYFGPGTRLTVT.

This clone occurred once. The chain links TRBV28 to TRBJ2-1; 9 bases are a match to TRBD2. The CDR3 length is 17 residues. V was pared by 1 base and J by 4 bases, with 8 bases of the junction left unmatched. Germline loops: CDR1 MDHEN, CDR2 SYDVKM. The CDR3, as DNA: TGTGCCAGCAGTTTATCAGGTAGCGGGAGCCCTTACAATGAGCAGTTCTTC. Translating gives CASSLSGSGSPYNEQFF.

The gene calls are TRBV19 and TRBJ2-1; the D gene is possibly TRBD2 (5 bases). V shed 6 bases and J shed 1 base, with 10 bases lying between them. The CDR3 contains 14 residues. The V gene's germline CDR1 is LNHDA and CDR2 SQIVND (reference sequence). As DNA, the CDR3 is TGTGCCAGTAGGTACGGGAATTCCTACAATGAGCAGTTCTTC. Translating it yields CASRYGNSYNEQFF.

About this clone itself: The sample holds other DNA sequences that translate to the same CDR3. Here the CDR3 reads CASSLRNTEAFF. CDR3 nucleotide sequence: TGTGCCAGCAGTCTTCGGAACACTGAAGCTTTCTTT. This rearrangement joins TRBV28 to TRBJ1-1; D call uncertain. Per the germline V gene, CDR1 is MDHEN and CDR2 is SYDVKM. The CDR3 is made up of 12 amino acids. Trimming left V 5 bases short and J 1 base short, with 5 bases between.

The genes are TRBV19 and TRBJ1-1; weak D call: TRBD1 (5 bases). The CDR3 length is 17 residues. Trimming cost V 3 bases and J 1 base, with 18 bases left between them. Germline loops: CDR1 LNHDA, CDR2 SQIVND (reference sequence). CDR3 DNA: TGTGCCAGTAGTATCAGTATAGTCAGGGAGACGAACACTGAAGCTTTCTTT. Its protein is CASSISIVRETNTEAFF.

The chain joins TRBV5-1 to TRBJ1-1, with a weak D call TRBD1 (5 bases). Germline values: CDR1 SGHRS, CDR2 YFSETQ. V dropped 0 bases and J dropped 1 base, with 13 bases sitting between them. The CDR3 runs to 16 residues. The CDR3 bases are TGCGCCAGCAGCTTGGGTGGGGCTAACAGGAACACTGAAGCTTTCTTT. Translated: CASSLGGANRNTEAFF.

This chain joins TRBV12-3 or TRBV12-4 and TRBJ2-3; perhaps TRBD2 as D (5 bases). The CDR3 loop spans 12 amino acids. V lost 1 base and J lost 7, with 6 bases in between. CDR3 coding DNA: TGTGCCAGCAGTTTAGGACTATATACGCAGTATTTT. Its protein is CASSLGLYTQYF.